Sequencing of this T cell receptor beta chain was carried out in a study of tumor and adjacent non-tumor tissue in lung cancer. The template was RNA from unsorted bulk tissue. Distant lung tissue was collected more than 3 cm away from the tumor edge. Worth noting for this clonotype: Mismatch with germline at one junction end may stem from a read error.

A modified ARM-PCR protocol with three rounds of nested PCR amplified TCRbeta. Using its own MiXCR run on the multiplex PCR reads, TCRdb lists one record per CDR3 protein. The sample consists of tens of thousands of distinct CDR3 sequences, approximately 80% of them appearing once. The germline CDR1 and CDR2 sequences are SGHAT and FQDESV (reference sequence). This CDR3 has 15 residues. The chain has TRBV11-1 and TRBJ2-7; 12 bases map to TRBD2. The receptor comes from a man between 60 and 70 years old with non-small cell lung cancer. Sequencing was carried out using distant non-tumor lung tissue. The CDR3 region is CDSSRTSGTTDEQYF. CDR3 DNA: TGTGACAGCAGCAGGACTAGCGGGACAACAGACGAGCAGTACTTC.